The entry below gives a single T cell receptor (beta chain) sequence along with its context. Its specific antigen is unknown. Base quality data are lacking; no much larger clone is found one base away. The CDR3 holds 14 amino acids from the cysteine to the phenylalanine. This entry keeps only the CDR3 DNA: 42 bases, framed from base 1. For CDR1 and CDR2, the germline V gene lists SGHRS and YFSETQ. V sheds 5 bases and J sheds 1 base, leaving 12 bases between their ends. The library came from 5' RACE. Instrument used: NextSeq 500. In the TCR library protocol, a unique molecular identifier was attached to each TCR cDNA molecule so that PCR and sequencing errors could be corrected. Under the source paper's analysis protocol: TCR identification, UMI-based error correction and CDR3 extraction were all carried out with Decombinator tools. Expanded TCRs were defined as those above a frequency of 2 per 1,000, corresponding to the top 1% of the tumor frequency distribution. Each repertoire was subsampled 100 times to 5,000 TCRs, after which Renyi diversity was computed with the R vegan package. CDR3 similarity networks were built from amino acid triplet string-kernel similarity, with CDR3s being connected when pairwise similarity was above 0.82. Clones were called with MiXCR by TCRdb after fastp trimmed the public reads at Q25, and only in-frame beta chains were retained. Every CDR3 protein is listed once, alongside the most common genes and DNA of its rows. TCRdb's processing, not the authors', yielded these V and J calls. The sample records roughly 80,000 distinct CDR3 sequences, over 10% of which are singletons. The top ten hold approximately 4.6% of the sample.

This sample was included in a study of spatial heterogeneity in lung cancer (dated by TCRdb to the late 2010s). For context, the study as a whole: Beta-chain transcripts were consistently detected in greater numbers than alpha-chain transcripts, which likely reflects a higher abundance of beta-chain transcripts. In the raw uncorrected reads, each unique combination of TCR and UMI appeared more than ten times on average. The study quantitatively compared TCR alpha and beta repertoires across multiple tumor regions, matched nontumor lung and blood in non-small cell lung cancer. At surgery, both alpha and beta chains were TCR-sequenced in approximately 210 tumor regions, some 64 matched nontumor lung samples and a few dozen PBMC samples. Nonsynonymous mutation counts, determined by whole-exome sequencing of tumor tissue, were related to features of the TCR repertoire.

Broad study findings and their caveats: Ubiquitous expanded tumor TCRs showed up in blood more often at tumor resection than at routine follow-up. Additional single-cell paired TCR alpha and beta sequencing was considered necessary to confirm, at a functional level, the hypothesis that regional TCRs recognize regional mutations.

The sample's time point, from its label and the paper: sample taken at primary tumor resection. Without any cell sorting, TCR sequencing was performed on whole RNA extracted either from tumor and nontumor lung tissue or from cryopreserved PBMC samples. Samples were obtained from about 69 patients with early-stage, untreated non-small cell lung cancer from the lung TRACERx cohort. Only patients with enough RNA available from two or more tumor regions were chosen for TCR sequencing. This clonotype was sampled from a male donor with early-stage non-small cell lung cancer. The specimen was PBMCs, collected at surgery. The chain is assembled from TRBV5-1 and TRBJ2-5, with the D gene too uncertain to name. The DNA is TGCGCCAGCAGGGGGTCCACAACCCAAGAGACCCAGTACTTC. The resulting protein is CASRGSTTQETQYF.